This T cell receptor beta chain was sequenced in a study of blood T cell repertoires in COVID-19. Looking at the study overall: Some COVID-19 samples were acute and others convalescent; all came from the United States, Italy and Spain. PBMCs, B-cell-depleted T cells, or T cells were the source of the cDNA or gDNA that made up the material.

Authors' methods: Estimation of nucleated cell counts relied on the amplification of reference gene primers. Sequencing was performed with immunoSEQ multiplex PCR; in TCRdb, only in-frame clones are kept and a portion is missing. V, J and clone size are those of that table, while D and trimming were read from the DNA. The sample lists tens of thousands of clones; about 77% were seen once. The receptor was derived from a human donor in a cohort sampled during active COVID-19. Sequenced sample: peripheral blood.

Written as DNA, the CDR3 is TGTGCCAGCAGTTTGGGTGGGGGAGGTATGGGTGGCTACACCTTC. Translating gives CASSLGGGGMGGYTF. The chain couples TRBV27 to TRBJ1-2; the D gene is possibly TRBD1 (5 bases). Trimming left V 3 bases short and J 7 bases short, with 18 bases between. There are 15 residues in the CDR3. CDR1 is MNHEY, CDR2 SMNVEV, per germline (reference sequence).